Sequencing of this T cell receptor (beta chain) was carried out in a study of T cell responses to AZD1222 COVID-19 vaccine. Sequencing used immunoSEQ multiplex PCR; TCRdb keeps in-frame clones, though not all of them. The repertoire consists of under 200,000 clones, with 88% occurring once and the leading ten covering approximately 4.5%. The CDR3 sequence is 15 residues long. V lost 5 bases and J lost 6; bases outside the gene matches: 9. Germline V CDR1 and CDR2: SGHTA, FQGNSA. This clone occurred once. The receptor comes from an adult who received the AZD1222 COVID-19 vaccine. The gene calls are TRBV7-2 and TRBJ1-2, with 10 bases that match TRBD1. The sequenced sample was peripheral blood, obtained 28 days after the second AZD1222 dose. This chain's CDR3 is CASSQQGQGSHGYTF. CDR3 coding DNA: TGTGCCAGCAGCCAACAGGGACAGGGGAGCCATGGCTACACCTTC.